One sample yielded the 14 T cell receptor beta chains listed below, sequenced in a study. TCRdb analysed the 5' RACE reads with MiXCR anew, one entry per CDR3 protein. This sample has 60,000 to 65,000 distinct CDR3 sequences, with approximately 23% found just once. The sample taken for sequencing was memory CD4+ T cells sorted from a lymph node. Documented subset: memory CD4+ T cells, CD4+CD45RO+CD25-. The receptors were gathered from a female donor with breast cancer.

As regards this clonotype: Relative to the germline gene, one junction end is altered; a read error may explain this. The chain carries TRBV9 and TRBJ2-2; D gene ambiguous. Germline loops: CDR1 SGDLS, CDR2 YYNGEE. The CDR3 length is 17 residues. The CDR3, as DNA: TGTTCCAGCAGCGTAGAAGGAACACCCTCTAACACCGGGGAGCTGTTTTTT. Its translation is CSSSVEGTPSNTGELFF.

This chain joins TRBV3-1 and TRBJ2-3; no definite D call. Germline V CDR1 and CDR2: LGHDT, YNNKEL (reference sequence). This CDR3 comprises 12 residues. Trimming removed 4 bases from V and 5 bases from J, with 7 bases in between. For the CDR3, the DNA is TGTGCCAGCAGCCTGCTAGGAGATACGCAGTATTTT. Amino acid sequence: CASSLLGDTQYF.

Of note for this clonotype: One base away lies a much larger clone, so this may be a sequencing read error. The chain carries TRBV5-1 and TRBJ2-7; TRBD2 agrees at 9 bases. This CDR3 has 15 amino acids. The trim removed 4 bases at V and 6 bases at J, leaving 11 bases unmatched. The germline V gene has CDR1 SGHRS and CDR2 YFSETQ. The CDR3: CASSVLAGTPSEQYF. CDR3 nucleotides: TGCGCCAGCAGCGTCCTAGCGGGAACTCCGTCCGAGCAGTACTTC.

At least ten counts were recorded for this clonotype. The V gene is TRBV5-1, the J gene TRBJ2-3; 10 bases are a match to TRBD1. Germline-derived CDR1 and CDR2 are SGHRS and YFSETQ. The trim removed 4 bases at V and 6 bases at J, leaving 11 bases unmatched. CDR3 length: 16 amino acids. The CDR3 loop reads CASSPGDRGRGDTQYF. The DNA of the CDR3 is TGCGCCAGCAGCCCTGGGGACAGGGGACGTGGGGATACGCAGTATTTT.

This clonotype was picked up many times. The V gene is TRBV6-5, the J gene TRBJ1-6; D perhaps matches TRBD1 (5 bases). Germline V gene lookup returns CDR1 MNHEY and CDR2 SVGAGI. There are 12 residues in the CDR3. Trimming removed 8 bases at V and 11 bases at J, with 13 bases between. In DNA, the CDR3 is TGTGCCAGCGGCAGGGATAGGGCACCCCTCCACTTT. This gives the protein CASGRDRAPLHF.

This chain uses TRBV7-3 with TRBJ2-1, with D perhaps TRBD1 or TRBD2 (5 bases each). The germline gives CDR1 SGHTA, CDR2 FQGTGA. V shed 0 bases and J shed 4 bases, with 16 bases lying between them. The CDR3 consists of 17 residues. CDR3 sequence: CASSLTVSGRGYNEQFF. CDR3 nucleotides: TGTGCCAGCAGCTTAACGGTGTCGGGACGGGGATACAATGAGCAGTTCTTC. The variable domain in full, with the rest retrieved from reference TRBV7-3 and TRBJ2-1, is GAGVSQTPSNKVTEKGKYVELRCDPISGHTALYWYRQSLGQGPEFLIYFQGTGAADDSGLPNDRFFAVRPEGSVSTLKIQRTERGDSAVYLCASSLTVSGRGYNEQFFGPGTRLTVL.

This clonotype was counted only a few times. The chain is built from TRBV29-1 and TRBJ2-3; possible D gene TRBD2, 6 bases. The CDR3 spans 13 residues. The germline V and J ends were trimmed by 4 bases and 3 bases, with 11 bases remaining between them. Germline loops: CDR1 SQVTM, CDR2 ANQGSEA. CDR3 sequence reads: CSVAAGSTDTQYF. Written as DNA, the CDR3 is TGCAGCGTTGCTGCCGGGAGTACAGATACGCAGTATTTT.

This clonotype is medium-sized (0.01 to 0.1%) in the sample. This chain connects TRBV6-2 or TRBV6-3 to TRBJ1-5, with 9 nucleotides matching TRBD1. CDR1 MNHEY and CDR2 SVGEGT come from the germline V gene. J gave up 2 bases and V 4 bases, and 0 bases lay outside the gene matches. CDR3 size: 14 residues. The CDR3 bases are TGTGCCAGCAGTTGGACAGGGGGCAATCAGCCCCAGCATTTT. This codes for CASSWTGGNQPQHF.

This clonotype was observed at least ten times. V and J are TRBV7-2 and TRBJ2-2, with D uncertain. V was shortened by 5 bases and J by 3 bases, with 22 bases between the two germline ends. The germline CDR1 and CDR2 sequences are SGHTA and FQGNSA. The CDR3 spans 18 residues. CDR3 DNA: TGTGCCAGCAGCCCCGTGGCCCTGAGTCCGGCCTACACCGGGGAGCTGTTTTTT. Residues: CASSPVALSPAYTGELFF.

This chain links TRBV29-1 with TRBJ2-3; 15 bases agree with TRBD2. The germline CDR1 and CDR2 sequences are SQVTM and ANQGSEA. The CDR3 loop spans 15 amino acids. The junction had 11 bases not matched to a gene; V was cut back by 7 bases and J by 9 bases. CDR3 in amino acids: CSAVPGLAGGGTQYF. For the CDR3, the DNA is TGCAGCGCAGTCCCGGGACTAGCGGGAGGAGGGACGCAGTATTTT.

As concerns this clonotype: A much larger clone sits a single nucleotide away, making a read error possible. Since the CDR3 does not end with the conserved phenylalanine or tryptophan, this likely comes from a read error. This chain uses TRBV29-1 with TRBJ1-4, with a weak D call TRBD1 (5 bases). Trimming left V 7 bases short and J 7 bases short, with 13 bases between. The CDR3 is 12 amino acids. Looked up from germline, CDR1 is SQVTM and CDR2 is ANQGSEA. The CDR3 protein is CSARDSVEKLFV. For the CDR3, the DNA is TGCAGCGCTCGGGACTCCGTTGAAAAACTGTTTGTT.

This clonotype occurred many times. V and J are TRBV7-3 and TRBJ1-6, with D maybe TRBD1 (5 bases). The CDR3 extends over 14 amino acids. The germline V gene has CDR1 SGHTA and CDR2 FQGTGA. Trimming took off 1 base at V and 5 bases at J, with 6 bases between the two ends. The CDR3 DNA reads TGTGCCAGCAGCTTAATCAGGGATAATTCACCCCTCCACTTT. It encodes CASSLIRDNSPLHF. The variable domain in full, with the rest retrieved from reference TRBV7-3 and TRBJ1-6, is GAGVSQTPSNKVTEKGKYVELRCDPISGHTALYWYRQSLGQGPEFLIYFQGTGAADDSGLPNDRFFAVRPEGSVSTLKIQRTERGDSAVYLCASSLIRDNSPLHFGNGTRLTVT.

The chain has TRBV12-3 or TRBV12-4 and TRBJ1-5; tentative D call: TRBD1 (5 bases). Trimming took off 3 bases at V and 5 bases at J, with 14 bases between the two ends. This CDR3 has 15 residues. CDR3 coding DNA: TGTGCCAGCAGTTTGGGGACGGGCCCAGATCAGCCCCAGCATTTT. Its translation is CASSLGTGPDQPQHF.

The gene calls are TRBV7-9 and TRBJ1-1; D unclear. V dropped 5 bases and J dropped 1 base, with 11 bases sitting between them. The CDR3 runs 14 residues. CDR1 is SEHNR and CDR2 is FQNEAQ in the germline V gene (reference sequence). CDR3: CASSALGRNTEAFF. The CDR3 nucleotides read TGTGCCAGCAGCGCCCTAGGGAGGAACACTGAAGCTTTCTTT.